This T cell receptor beta chain was captured in a study of T-cell reconstitution after alpha-beta-depleted transplantation in children. Study-wide findings and caveats: A year post-transplant, T-cell counts and diversity derived mostly from newly produced T cells.

The V gene's germline CDR1 is SGHRS and CDR2 YFSETQ. There are 16 residues in the CDR3. Unmatched junction bases numbered 9, after V lost 0 bases and J lost 6 bases. Unique molecular identifiers tagged the TCRbeta library. TCRdb re-derived calls from the PCR reads in MiXCR, one entry per CDR3 protein. The sample has about 980,000 distinct CDR3 sequences, 25% to 35% seen once. With respect to this clonotype: What it recognizes is unknown.

The chain has TRBV5-1 and TRBJ2-4, with 7 nucleotides matching TRBD2. Sequenced here: PBMCs, mostly from graft donor cells, sampled 360 days after TCRalphabeta/CD19-depleted stem cell transplant. The sequence was obtained from a boy younger than two who had a stem cell transplant for SCID, so the T cells may come from the graft donor. The CDR3 region is CASSLAVGREGNIQYF. The DNA for the CDR3 is TGCGCCAGCAGCTTGGCCGTGGGGAGGGAAGGAAACATTCAGTACTTC.